This TCR beta chain was captured by sequencing in a study of blood T cell repertoires in COVID-19 (dated by TCRdb to 2018 to 2020). General notes on the study: Collaborator samples came from the United States, Italy and Spain and covered acute and convalescent phases of COVID-19. The samples were drawn from the first 160 participants of the ongoing ImmuneRACE study and from 950 to 1,500 subjects provided by 6 global collaborators. Where available, HLA class I and class II types were taken from metadata supplied by the sample provider and were not determined by assay-based typing. The repertoires were released in a freely available public database intended as a resource for research on the immune response to SARS-CoV-2. Deeply sampled blood TCRbeta repertoires from subjects exposed to, actively infected with, or recovered from COVID-19 were included in the dataset. The material from the prospective study consisted of cDNA or gDNA derived from T cells, B-cell-depleted T cells, or PBMCs. Nearly every sample came with metadata listing a de-identified subject ID, COVID-19 status, age in years and sex.

Remarks on this clone: Its cognate antigen has yet to be identified. Nothing much larger sits one base from this clone, and base qualities are not available.

The immunoSEQ Assay, a bias-controlled multiplex PCR, was used to amplify TCRbeta CDR3 regions from genomic DNA. The authors' pipeline ran thus. The number of nucleated cells in each sample was estimated by amplification of reference gene primers within the assay. To quantify the absolute abundance of each unique TCRbeta CDR3 rearrangement, sequence reads were collapsed and filtered. For each sample, productive Simpson clonality was calculated as the square root of Simpson's diversity index across productive rearrangements. In TCRdb, the immuneACCESS table is reduced to in-frame sequences with V and J assigned. These tables do not hold every clone; where another copy was compared, an unresolved V gene accounts for under half, and the others remain unexplained. V and J calls and clone size are given by that table; D and trimming were obtained from the DNA. The sample table contains some 110,000 clones; only one count was recorded for about 81% of them. 7.9% of the sample is held by the ten biggest clonotypes.

Broad study findings and their caveats: How much clinical and demographic metadata was included differed by source and by participant, and the metadata was provided uncurated.

Each collaborating institution followed its own protocols to collect whole blood in K2EDTA tubes. For TCRbeta analysis, collaborators shipped samples as frozen whole blood, isolated PBMCs, or DNA extracted from either of those sample types. Taken from cysteine to phenylalanine, the CDR3 has 16 residues. Only the CDR3 DNA is retained, 48 bases long and in frame from the first base. CDR1 is given as MDHEN and CDR2 as SYDVKM, both from the germline V gene. The trim is 2 bases for V and 5 bases for J, with a gap of 19 bases between the germline ends. The chain is made from TRBV28 and TRBJ2-7; the D region possibly corresponds to TRBD2 (6 bases align). Sequencing used peripheral blood. This receptor was obtained from a man between 65 and 79 years old with acute or convalescent COVID-19. The DNA sequence is as follows: TGTGCCAGCAGTTTAACCGCGGGACCACCCCGGGACGAGCAGTACTTC. The resulting protein is CASSLTAGPPRDEQYF.